This entry is about one T cell receptor beta chain. Its antigen is as yet unknown. This sample stems from a study of cytomegalovirus exposure and HLA in healthy donors. As for the study in general: The roughly 110 validation repertoires were produced on the same platform as the 500 to 800 repertoires of the first cohort. This was reported in a later analysis.

Study-wide results and caveats: The study put 150 to 200 TCR beta chains on its list as cytomegalovirus-associated. A later analysis found first-cohort TCR clusters tended to co-occur in the 120 validation repertoires.

Clones were sequenced by immunoSEQ multiplex PCR, and TCRdb holds only the in-frame ones, with some missing. The repertoire holds 100,000 to 130,000 clones, with approximately 96% as singletons. CDR3 size: 12 residues. J gave up 3 bases and V 9 bases, and 3 bases lay outside the gene matches. Germline assignment: CDR1 MNHEY and CDR2 SVGAGI. This receptor was taken from a woman under 30 in good health and CMV-seronegative. The sample taken for sequencing was PBMCs. J is TRBJ2-5 and V is TRBV6-5; 8 bases line up with TRBD1. The CDR3 region is CASRQGKETQYF. The CDR3 region has the DNA TGTGCCAGTAGACAGGGGAAAGAGACCCAGTACTTC.